Listed here are 15 T cell receptor beta chains from one sample, sequenced in a study of blood T cell repertoires in COVID-19. Produced via immunoSEQ multiplex PCR; TCRdb's table is partial and in-frame only. The table lists under 200,000 clones, roughly 83% of them singletons. Source material: peripheral blood. These receptors were taken from a human donor in a cohort sampled during active COVID-19.

The CDR3 coding sequence is TGTGCCAGCAGCTTTGGGAACAGGGGTGGGAGCACTGAAGCTTTCTTT. It yields the protein CASSFGNRGGSTEAFF. This chain uses TRBV7-8 with TRBJ1-1; TRBD1 aligns across 7 bases. CDR3 length: 16 amino acids. In germline, CDR1 is SGHVS, CDR2 FQNEAQ. The trim removed 3 bases at V and 4 bases at J, leaving 11 bases unmatched.

This clone was detected only once. J is TRBJ2-7 and V is TRBV19; TRBD1 aligns across 12 bases. The germline gives CDR1 LNHDA, CDR2 SQIVND (reference sequence). This CDR3 is built from 14 residues. V trimming: 5 bases; J trimming: 7 bases; junction bases outside the gene matches: 6. The CDR3 region is CASSVGQGAEEQYF. The CDR3 DNA reads as TGTGCCAGTAGTGTGGGACAGGGGGCGGAGGAGCAGTACTTC.

The rearrangement joins TRBV5-1 to TRBJ2-7, with 12 positions matching TRBD2. J lost 0 bases, V lost 0 bases, and 4 bases had no gene match. Germline-derived CDR1 and CDR2 are SGHRS and YFSETQ. This CDR3 has 17 amino acids. CDR3 in amino acids: CASSLGLAGGNSYEQYF. In nucleotides, the CDR3 is TGCGCCAGCAGCTTGGGTCTAGCGGGGGGGAACTCCTACGAGCAGTACTTC.

CDR3 amino acids: CASSSGTANSPLHF. DNA of the CDR3: TGTGCCAGCAGCTCCGGGACAGCGAATTCACCCCTCCACTTT. J is TRBJ1-6 and V is TRBV7-9, with 7 bases aligning to TRBD1. This CDR3 is 14 amino acids long. Germline loops: CDR1 SEHNR, CDR2 FQNEAQ (reference sequence). V shed 4 bases, J shed 7 bases, and the junction held 4 bases outside the gene matches.

V gene TRBV28 combines with J gene TRBJ2-3, with a weak D call TRBD1 (5 bases). This CDR3 has 15 residues. Germline V gives CDR1 MDHEN, CDR2 SYDVKM. Trimming stripped 3 bases from V and 0 bases from J, with 10 bases between. CDR3 amino acids: CASSFYQGSTDTQYF. The CDR3 bases are TGTGCCAGCAGTTTTTATCAGGGAAGCACAGATACGCAGTATTTT.

This clone was counted only a few times. The gene calls are TRBV19 and TRBJ2-1, with D hard to call. CDR1 is LNHDA, CDR2 SQIVND, per germline (reference sequence). Trimming removed 6 bases from V and 9 bases from J, with 12 bases in between. The CDR3 is 12 amino acids. CDR3 sequence: CASSSGLGEQFF. The CDR3 nucleotides are TGTGCCAGTAGCTCCGGGTTGGGTGAGCAGTTCTTC.

The J gene is TRBJ2-7, the V gene TRBV19; TRBD1 aligns across 10 bases. Germline V gene data show CDR1 as LNHDA and CDR2 as SQIVND (reference sequence). The CDR3 is 14 amino acids. V was clipped by 5 bases and J by 5 bases; unmatched bases: 6. The CDR3 nucleotides are TGTGCCAGTAGTCCCCGACAGGGGGCGGACGAGCAGTACTTC. Translating gives CASSPRQGADEQYF.

The chain uses TRBV5-5 and TRBJ1-3, with D uncertain. This CDR3 is 14 amino acids long. Germline values: CDR1 SGHKS, CDR2 YYEKEE (reference sequence). The ends were cut back, 0 bases at V and 4 bases at J, with 8 bases in the middle. CDR3 loop: CASSLAGSGNTIYF. CDR3 bases: TGTGCCAGCAGCTTGGCCGGGTCGGGAAACACCATATATTTT.

V gene TRBV19 combines with J gene TRBJ2-3, with a weak D call TRBD2 (6 bases). Germline CDR1 and CDR2: LNHDA and SQIVND (reference sequence). Trimming stripped 1 base from V and 3 bases from J, with 14 bases between. The CDR3 loop spans 16 amino acids. CDR3 bases: TGTGCCAGTAGTATAGGTTGGGGGGAGAGGACAGATACGCAGTATTTT. Translating gives CASSIGWGERTDTQYF.

The chain recombines TRBV10-2 with TRBJ2-7; 7 bases line up with TRBD1. The germline V gene has CDR1 WSHSY and CDR2 SAAADI. CDR3 length equals 17 residues. Trimming removed 0 bases from V and 3 bases from J; junction bases left unmatched: 11. In nucleotides, the CDR3 is TGCGCCAGCAGTGAGTCGTGGTTACCGGGACAGAACTACGAGCAGTACTTC. It encodes CASSESWLPGQNYEQYF.

The chain links TRBV29-1 to TRBJ2-7, with TRBD2 matching over 11 bases. The V segment lost 6 bases and the J segment 6 bases; nucleotides outside the gene matches: 7. In germline, CDR1 is SQVTM, CDR2 ANQGSEA. The CDR3 runs 13 residues. The CDR3 nucleotides read TGCAGCGTGGCCGGGACTAGCGGCATCGAGCAGTACTTC. Translating gives CSVAGTSGIEQYF.

The rearrangement joins TRBV6-5 to TRBJ2-7, with a weak D call TRBD1 (5 bases). Germline assignment: CDR1 MNHEY and CDR2 SVGAGI. Trimming took off 7 bases at V and 2 bases at J, with 12 bases between the two ends. This CDR3 has 13 residues. CDR3 coding DNA: TGTGCCAGCAACCAGGGTGGTACCTACGAGCAGTACTTC. Translating gives CASNQGGTYEQYF.

This chain links TRBV5-1 with TRBJ1-3; 9 positions agree with TRBD1. The V gene's germline CDR1 is SGHRS and CDR2 YFSETQ. With 0 bases clipped from V and 0 bases from J, the junction kept 1 base outside the gene matches. The CDR3 covers 16 residues. The CDR3 loop reads CASSLGGQGSGNTIYF. The CDR3 nucleotides read TGCGCCAGCAGCTTGGGGGGACAGGGCTCTGGAAACACCATATATTTT.

The rearrangement uses TRBV5-8 and TRBJ1-2; no reliable D call. Per the germline V gene, CDR1 is SGHTS and CDR2 is YDEGEE. The CDR3 covers 14 residues. Trimming cost V 2 bases and J 2 bases, with 10 bases left between them. The CDR3 coding sequence is TGTGCCAGCAGCTTAGGACTGATAAACTATGGCTACACCTTC. Encoded protein: CASSLGLINYGYTF.

This clone appeared a single time. The J gene is TRBJ2-2, the V gene TRBV9; 10 positions agree with TRBD2. Trimming at V came to 3 bases and at J to 1 base, leaving 3 bases not matched to a gene. The V gene's germline CDR1 is SGDLS and CDR2 YYNGEE. CDR3 length equals 16 residues. This CDR3 is CASSAPSGRNTGELFF. CDR3 nucleotide sequence: TGTGCCAGCAGCGCCCCTAGCGGGAGGAACACCGGGGAGCTGTTTTTT.